The T cell receptor (beta chain) described here comes from a study of blood T cell repertoires in COVID-19. Study as a whole: Whether acute or convalescent, the COVID-19 samples came from the United States, Italy and Spain. PBMCs, B-cell-depleted T cells, or T cells were the source of the cDNA or gDNA that made up the material.

V lost 0 bases, J lost 8 bases, and 6 bases stayed unmatched. The CDR3 consists of 15 residues. Germline assignment: CDR1 LGHNA and CDR2 YSLEER. Under the authors' procedure: Counts of nucleated cells, estimated from reference gene primer amplification, were obtained. Here immunoSEQ multiplex PCR was the method, and the copy in TCRdb shows in-frame clones only, minus some. V and J calls and clone size come straight from that table; D and trimming were deduced from the DNA. The sample records approximately 210,000 clones, around 88% being singletons. This clonotype was obtained from a middle-aged man with active or convalescent COVID-19. The V call is TRBV4-3, the J call TRBJ1-3; TRBD1 aligns across 8 bases. Sequenced material: peripheral blood. The CDR3 DNA sequence: TGCGCCAGCAGCCAAGAGGGCGCAGGGGGCCACACCATATATTTT. This codes for CASSQEGAGGHTIYF.